A selection of T cell receptor beta chains follows, all from one sample in a study of monozygotic twins with inflammatory bowel disease. After re-calling the 5' RACE reads, TCRdb lists one entry per CDR3 protein, DNA absent. The data include approximately 400,000 distinct CDR3 sequences; the top ten clones carry about 2.3%. Sequenced: blood. The receptors derive from a human donor with ulcerative colitis or Crohn's disease, or a healthy co-twin of an affected twin (not recorded which). CDR3s include the opening cysteine and the closing phenylalanine or tryptophan.

J gene,V gene,CDR3 protein
TRBJ2-1,TRBV19,CASSMEGSSYNEQFF
TRBJ1-1,TRBV29-1,CSGLGNTEAFF
TRBJ2-2,TRBV9,CASSVRGGGTGELFF
TRBJ2-1,TRBV5-6,CASSLGSGGAGHEQFF
TRBJ2-7,TRBV13,CASSLATDWFGQYF
TRBJ1-2,TRBV7-9,CASSFGDRDQVGYTF
TRBJ2-3,TRBV9,CASSPLWGGTGSTDTQYF
TRBJ2-1,TRBV7-6,CASSLGPLQGGNEQFF
TRBJ1-1,TRBV7-2,CASSLERETEAFF
TRBJ1-1,TRBV19,CASTPDRGANTEAFF
TRBJ2-2,TRBV2,CASRQGSNTGELFF
TRBJ2-5,TRBV18,CASSPGTRETQYF
TRBJ1-6,TRBV27,CASSLLHPSSSYNSPLHF
TRBJ1-5,TRBV30,CAWSAPDRTMPPQHF
TRBJ1-5,TRBV20-1,CSASSGLSNQPQHF
TRBJ2-7,TRBV7-8,CASSLARGSIDEQYF
TRBJ1-6,TRBV7-9,CASRTGSYNSPLHF
TRBJ1-2,TRBV7-2,CASSTRTVTGVNGYTF
TRBJ2-5,TRBV2,CASTPRTSQETQYF
TRBJ1-2,TRBV9,CASSPPIYGYTF
TRBJ1-3,TRBV3-1,CASSRLFSRSPGNTIYF
TRBJ1-6,TRBV28,CASSYPGTALSPLHF
TRBJ2-1,TRBV10-3,CAITEGLKGSYNEQFF
TRBJ2-3,TRBV27,CASIALAGGLDTQYF
TRBJ2-3,TRBV7-2,CASSLASGGATDTQYF
TRBJ2-5,TRBV29-1,CSVGQGQETQYF
TRBJ2-2,TRBV27,CASTWAGNTGELFF
TRBJ1-1,TRBV28,CASRTGGSNTEAFF
TRBJ2-3,TRBV6-5,CASSYREVASTDTQYF
TRBJ2-7,TRBV7-6,CASSQRQGSSYEQYF
TRBJ1-5,TRBV10-3,CAISRAGNNQPQHF
TRBJ1-2,TRBV5-1,CASSPLFNRGDGYGYTF
TRBJ1-2,TRBV5-1,CASGTAYGYTF
TRBJ2-7,TRBV7-8,CASSPTGSRGDEQYF
TRBJ2-3,TRBV6-6,CASRGQGSADTQYF
TRBJ2-7,TRBV25-1,CAGRTGNGFSGRIPPGSYEQYF
TRBJ2-1,TRBV19,CASTDSGTSALYNEQFF
TRBJ1-3,TRBV5-1,CASSLGTLVGTIYF
TRBJ2-5,TRBV20-1,CSARDLGTLGETQYF
TRBJ2-2,TRBV10-3,CATGDPGLAGGNTGELFF
TRBJ1-2,TRBV7-9,CASSFVTDNYGYTF
TRBJ2-7,TRBV5-1,CASSPLEREFYEQYF
TRBJ2-1,TRBV20-1,CSARGTGLSSYNEQFF
TRBJ2-7,TRBV27,CASRLTSSYEQYF
TRBJ2-3,TRBV7-2,CASSGLAGLSTDTQYF
TRBJ2-7,TRBV12-3/TRBV12-4,CASSLASTGTGPEQYF
TRBJ2-1,TRBV6-1,CAIVRPGLQEFF
TRBJ1-4,TRBV7-9,CASSTRGGGEKLFF
TRBJ2-5,TRBV29-1,CSVRTTGRETQYF
TRBJ1-5,TRBV3-1,CASSQGDSNQPQHF
TRBJ2-5,TRBV7-2,CASSHRHDRGPMETQYF
TRBJ2-1,TRBV7-9,CASSLGAGGPNEQFF
TRBJ1-5,TRBV15,CATSRGMNTGRRNQPQHF
TRBJ2-5,TRBV4-2,CASSRDSTATKETQYF
TRBJ1-4,TRBV7-8,CASSSPLGAGANEKLFF
TRBJ2-7,TRBV10-3,CAISERGGSLNYEQYF
TRBJ1-5,TRBV12-3/TRBV12-4,CASTQGARDQPQHF